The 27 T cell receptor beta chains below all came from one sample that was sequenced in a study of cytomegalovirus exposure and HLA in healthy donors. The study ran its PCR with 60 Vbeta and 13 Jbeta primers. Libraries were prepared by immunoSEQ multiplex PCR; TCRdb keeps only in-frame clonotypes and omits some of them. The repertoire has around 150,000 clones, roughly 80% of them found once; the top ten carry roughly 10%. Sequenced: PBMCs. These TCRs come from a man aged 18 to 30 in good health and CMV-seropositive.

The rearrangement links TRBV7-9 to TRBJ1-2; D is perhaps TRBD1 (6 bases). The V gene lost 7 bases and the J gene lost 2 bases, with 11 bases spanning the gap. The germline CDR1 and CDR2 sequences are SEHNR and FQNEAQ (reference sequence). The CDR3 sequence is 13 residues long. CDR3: CASNQGGNYGYTF. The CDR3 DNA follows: TGTGCCAGCAACCAAGGGGGAAACTATGGCTACACCTTC.

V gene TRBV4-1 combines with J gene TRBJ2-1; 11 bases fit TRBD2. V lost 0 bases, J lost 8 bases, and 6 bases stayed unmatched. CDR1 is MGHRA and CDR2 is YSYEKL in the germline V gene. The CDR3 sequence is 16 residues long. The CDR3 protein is CASSQETSGSRDEQFF. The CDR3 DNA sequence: TGCGCCAGCAGCCAAGAAACTAGCGGGAGTCGAGATGAGCAGTTCTTC.

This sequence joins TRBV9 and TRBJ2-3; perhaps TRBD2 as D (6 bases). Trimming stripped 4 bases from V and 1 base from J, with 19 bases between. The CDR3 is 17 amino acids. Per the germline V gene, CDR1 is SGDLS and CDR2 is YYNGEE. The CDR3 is CASSLRGGAIGTDTQYF. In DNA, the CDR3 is TGTGCCAGCAGCCTCCGGGGCGGGGCGATTGGCACAGATACGCAGTATTTT.

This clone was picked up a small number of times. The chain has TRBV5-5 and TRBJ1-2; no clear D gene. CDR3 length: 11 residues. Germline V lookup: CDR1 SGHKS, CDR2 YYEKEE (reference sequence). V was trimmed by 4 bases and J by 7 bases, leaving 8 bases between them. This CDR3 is CASSLDVGYTF. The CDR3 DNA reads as TGTGCCAGCAGCCTAGACGTTGGCTACACCTTC. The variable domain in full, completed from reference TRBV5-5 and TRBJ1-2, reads DAGVTQSPTHLIKTRGQQVTLRCSPISGHKSVSWYQQVLGQGPQFIFQYYEKEERGRGNFPDRFSARQFPNYSSELNVNALLLGDSALYLCASSLDVGYTFGSGTRLTVV.

The CDR3 region is CASSLGGGPSYEQYF. The CDR3 DNA sequence: TGTGCCAGCAGTTTAGGGGGAGGCCCCTCCTACGAGCAGTACTTC. The J gene is TRBJ2-7, the V gene TRBV27, with D maybe TRBD2 (6 bases). Germline assignment: CDR1 MNHEY and CDR2 SMNVEV (reference sequence). The CDR3 has 15 amino acids. Trimming cost V 2 bases and J 0 bases, with 11 bases left between them.

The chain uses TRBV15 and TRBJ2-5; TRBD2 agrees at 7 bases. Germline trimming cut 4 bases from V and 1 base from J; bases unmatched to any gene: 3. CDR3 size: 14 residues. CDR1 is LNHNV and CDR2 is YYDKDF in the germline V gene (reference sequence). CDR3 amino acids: CATSKPSGQETQYF. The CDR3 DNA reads TGTGCCACCAGCAAACCTAGCGGCCAAGAGACCCAGTACTTC.

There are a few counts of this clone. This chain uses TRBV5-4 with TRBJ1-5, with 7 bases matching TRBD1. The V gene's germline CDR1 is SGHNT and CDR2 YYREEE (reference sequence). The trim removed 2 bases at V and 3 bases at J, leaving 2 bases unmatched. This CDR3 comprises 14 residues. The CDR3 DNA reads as TGTGCCAGCAGCTTTCAGGGGGTCAATCAGCCCCAGCATTTT. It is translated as CASSFQGVNQPQHF. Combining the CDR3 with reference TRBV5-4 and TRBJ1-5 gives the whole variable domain ETGVTQSPTHLIKTRGQQVTLRCSSQSGHNTVSWYQQALGQGPQFIFQYYREEENGRGNFPPRFSGLQFPNYSSELNVNALELDDSALYLCASSFQGVNQPQHFGDGTRLSIL.

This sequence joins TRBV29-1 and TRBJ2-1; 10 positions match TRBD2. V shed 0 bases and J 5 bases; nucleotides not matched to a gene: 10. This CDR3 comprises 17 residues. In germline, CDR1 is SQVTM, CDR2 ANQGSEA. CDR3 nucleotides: TGCAGCGTTGAAGATTGGGGAGCGGGAGGGCCCCACAATGAGCAGTTCTTC. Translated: CSVEDWGAGGPHNEQFF.

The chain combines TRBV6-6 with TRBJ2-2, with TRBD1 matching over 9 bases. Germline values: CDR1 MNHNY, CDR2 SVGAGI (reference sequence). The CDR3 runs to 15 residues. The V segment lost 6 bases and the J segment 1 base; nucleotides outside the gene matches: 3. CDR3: CASRGTGMNTGELFF. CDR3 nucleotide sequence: TGTGCCAGCAGGGGGACAGGGATGAACACCGGGGAGCTGTTTTTT.

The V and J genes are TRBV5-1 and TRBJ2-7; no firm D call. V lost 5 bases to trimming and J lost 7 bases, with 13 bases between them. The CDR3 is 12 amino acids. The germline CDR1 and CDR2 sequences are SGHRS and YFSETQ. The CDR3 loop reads CASSYGSREQYF. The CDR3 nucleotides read TGCGCCAGCAGTTATGGCTCAAGAGAGCAGTACTTC.

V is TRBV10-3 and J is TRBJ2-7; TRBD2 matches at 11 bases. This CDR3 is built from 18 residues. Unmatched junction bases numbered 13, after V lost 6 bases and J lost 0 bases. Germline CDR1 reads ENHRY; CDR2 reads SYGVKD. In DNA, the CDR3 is TGTGCCATCAGCCCCGGGGGACTAGCGGTGCCGCTCTCCTACGAGCAGTACTTC. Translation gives CAISPGGLAVPLSYEQYF.

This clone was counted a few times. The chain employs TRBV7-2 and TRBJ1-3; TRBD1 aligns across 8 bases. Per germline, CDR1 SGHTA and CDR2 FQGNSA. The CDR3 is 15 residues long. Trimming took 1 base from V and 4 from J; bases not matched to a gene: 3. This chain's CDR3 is CASSLVAGGGNTIYF. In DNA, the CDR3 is TGTGCCAGCAGCTTAGTAGCAGGGGGCGGAAACACCATATATTTT.

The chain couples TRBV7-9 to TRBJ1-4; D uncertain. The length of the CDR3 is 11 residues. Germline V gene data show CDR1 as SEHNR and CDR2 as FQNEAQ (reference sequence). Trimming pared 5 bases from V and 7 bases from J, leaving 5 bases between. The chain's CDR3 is CASSIFEKLFF. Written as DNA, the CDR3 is TGTGCCAGCAGCATATTTGAAAAACTGTTTTTT.

The CDR3 sequence is CASSRHPTGELFF. CDR3 nucleotides: TGTGCCAGCAGTAGACATCCAACCGGGGAGCTGTTTTTT. This rearrangement joins TRBV28 to TRBJ2-2; no reliable D call. This CDR3 comprises 13 residues. The V end lost 5 bases, the J end lost 5 bases, and 9 bases lay between the germline ends. Germline loops: CDR1 MDHEN, CDR2 SYDVKM.

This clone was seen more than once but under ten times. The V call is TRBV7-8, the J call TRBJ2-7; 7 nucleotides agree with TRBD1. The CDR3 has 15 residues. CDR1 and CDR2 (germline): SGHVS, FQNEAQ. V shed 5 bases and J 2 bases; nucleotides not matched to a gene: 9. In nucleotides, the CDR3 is TGTGCCAGCAGCATCCGCCGGGACAGAGCCTACGAGCAGTACTTC. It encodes CASSIRRDRAYEQYF. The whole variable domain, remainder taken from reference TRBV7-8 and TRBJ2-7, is GAGVSQSPRYKVAKRGQDVALRCDPISGHVSLFWYQQALGQGPEFLTYFQNEAQLDKSGLPSDRFFAERPEGSVSTLKIQRTQQEDSAVYLCASSIRRDRAYEQYFGPGTRLTVT.

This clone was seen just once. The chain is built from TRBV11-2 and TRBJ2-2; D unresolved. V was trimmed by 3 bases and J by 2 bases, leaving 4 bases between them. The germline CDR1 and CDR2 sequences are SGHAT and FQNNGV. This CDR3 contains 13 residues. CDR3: CASSFTNTGELFF. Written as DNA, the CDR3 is TGTGCCAGCAGCTTTACTAACACCGGGGAGCTGTTTTTT.

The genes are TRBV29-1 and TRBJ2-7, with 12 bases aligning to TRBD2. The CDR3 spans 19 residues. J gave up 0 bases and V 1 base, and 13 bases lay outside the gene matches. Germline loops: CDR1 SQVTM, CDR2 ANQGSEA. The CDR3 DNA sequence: TGCAGCGTTGAAGTGTTTAGGCTAGCGGGAGGGACCCGCTCCTACGAGCAGTACTTC. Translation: CSVEVFRLAGGTRSYEQYF.

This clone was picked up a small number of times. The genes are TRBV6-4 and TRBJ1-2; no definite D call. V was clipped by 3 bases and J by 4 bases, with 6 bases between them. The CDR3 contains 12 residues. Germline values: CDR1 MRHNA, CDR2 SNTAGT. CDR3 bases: TGTGCCAGCAGTGATCCCGTCTATGGCTACACCTTC. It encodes CASSDPVYGYTF.

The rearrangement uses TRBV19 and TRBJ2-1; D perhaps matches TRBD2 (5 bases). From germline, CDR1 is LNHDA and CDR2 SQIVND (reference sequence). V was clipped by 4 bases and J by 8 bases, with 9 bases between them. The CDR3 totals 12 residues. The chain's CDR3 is CASSTLAYEQFF. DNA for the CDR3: TGTGCCAGTAGTACCCTAGCTTATGAGCAGTTCTTC. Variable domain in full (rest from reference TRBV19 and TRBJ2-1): DGGITQSPKYLFRKEGQNVTLSCEQNLNHDAMYWYRQDPGQGLRLIYYSQIVNDFQKGDIAEGYSVSREKKESFPLTVTSAQKNPTAFYLCASSTLAYEQFFGPGTRLTVL.

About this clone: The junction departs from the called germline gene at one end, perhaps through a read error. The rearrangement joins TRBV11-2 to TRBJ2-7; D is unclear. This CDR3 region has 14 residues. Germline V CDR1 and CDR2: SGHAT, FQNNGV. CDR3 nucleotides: TGTGCCAGCAGCTTAATGGAGTCAACCTACGAGCGGTACTTC. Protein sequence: CASSLMESTYERYF.

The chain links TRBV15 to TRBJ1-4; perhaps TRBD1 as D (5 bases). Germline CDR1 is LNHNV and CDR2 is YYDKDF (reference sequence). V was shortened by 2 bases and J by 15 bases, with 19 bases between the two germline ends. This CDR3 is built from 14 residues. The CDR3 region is CATSRFVQGGWLFF. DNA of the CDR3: TGTGCCACCAGCAGATTCGTCCAGGGAGGGTGGTTGTTTTTT.

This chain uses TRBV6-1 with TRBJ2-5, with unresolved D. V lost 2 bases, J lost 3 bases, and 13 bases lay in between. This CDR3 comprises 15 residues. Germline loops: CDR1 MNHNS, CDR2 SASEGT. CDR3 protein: CASSENLLLKETQYF. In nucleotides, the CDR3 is TGTGCCAGCAGTGAAAATTTACTCCTAAAAGAGACCCAGTACTTC.

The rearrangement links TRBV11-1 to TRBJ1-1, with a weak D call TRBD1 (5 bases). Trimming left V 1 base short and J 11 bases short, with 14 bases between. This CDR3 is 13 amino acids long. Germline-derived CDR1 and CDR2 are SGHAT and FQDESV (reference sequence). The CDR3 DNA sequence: TGTGCCAGCAGCTTAGGGGACTCTCGGAGGGCTTTCTTT. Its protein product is CASSLGDSRRAFF.

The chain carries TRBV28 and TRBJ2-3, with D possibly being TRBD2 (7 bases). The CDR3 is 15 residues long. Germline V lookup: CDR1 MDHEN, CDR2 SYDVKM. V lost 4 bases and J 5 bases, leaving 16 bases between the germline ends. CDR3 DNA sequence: TGTGCCAGCAGTTACCCGGGGGGCGGGAGAGATACGCAGTATTTT. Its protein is CASSYPGGGRDTQYF.

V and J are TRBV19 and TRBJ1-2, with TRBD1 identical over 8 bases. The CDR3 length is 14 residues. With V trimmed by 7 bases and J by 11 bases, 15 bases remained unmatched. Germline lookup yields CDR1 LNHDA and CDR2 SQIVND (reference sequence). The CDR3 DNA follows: TGTGCCAGTATACCCGAGACAGGGGTCATGGCTTACACCTTC. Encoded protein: CASIPETGVMAYTF.

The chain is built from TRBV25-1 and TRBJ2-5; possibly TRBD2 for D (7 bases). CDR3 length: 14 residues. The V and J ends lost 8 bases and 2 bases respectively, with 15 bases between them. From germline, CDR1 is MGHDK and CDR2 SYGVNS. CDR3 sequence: CASGGGHLQETQYF. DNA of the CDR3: TGTGCCAGCGGGGGGGGACACCTACAAGAGACCCAGTACTTC.

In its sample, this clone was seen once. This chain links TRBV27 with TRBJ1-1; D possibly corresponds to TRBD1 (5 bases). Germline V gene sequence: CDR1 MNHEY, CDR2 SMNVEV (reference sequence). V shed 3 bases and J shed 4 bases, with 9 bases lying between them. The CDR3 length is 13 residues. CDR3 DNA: TGTGCCAGCAGTTTCAGGGTGGGCACTGAAGCTTTCTTT. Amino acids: CASSFRVGTEAFF.